This TCR beta chain was profiled in a study of blood T cell repertoires in COVID-19. Study context: COVID-19 samples collected from the United States, Italy and Spain covered acute and convalescent phases. The cDNA or gDNA used as material had been derived from T cells, B-cell-depleted T cells, or PBMCs.

The V and J ends lost 4 bases and 3 bases, in that order; junction bases with no gene match: 7. Germline loops: CDR1 SGHRS, CDR2 YFSETQ. There are 14 residues in the CDR3. The repertoire was sequenced with immunoSEQ multiplex PCR; TCRdb's copy has only in-frame clones and lacks some. This sample has approximately 150,000 clones, with around nine tenths found just once. The rearrangement uses TRBV5-1 and TRBJ2-7, with 7 bases lining up with TRBD1. Sequencing was carried out using peripheral blood. This TCR was sampled from a man aged 60 to 75 with active or convalescent COVID-19. The CDR3 sequence is CASSQPGTVYEQYF. The DNA for the CDR3 is TGCGCCAGCAGCCAGCCCGGGACAGTCTACGAGCAGTACTTC.